What follows are 21 T cell receptor beta chains derived from one specimen sequenced in a study of a mutant IDH1 vaccine in newly diagnosed glioma. TCRdb's copy holds only in-frame clones and misses some; the assay was immunoSEQ multiplex PCR. The sample shows about 68,000 clones, about four fifths of them seen only once. Time point noted: week 35, safety follow-up. Alongside topical imiquimod, each dose of vaccine comprised 300 ug of mutant IDH1 20-mer peptide. Their antigens are not known. This material consisted of PBMCs, taken from a glioma patient whose treatment included an IDH1 peptide vaccine. These receptors all come from a man between 18 and 35 years old with glioma.

The chain couples TRBV6-1 to TRBJ2-4; no reliable D call. V was trimmed by 1 base and J by 0 bases, leaving 4 bases between them. The CDR3 contains 14 residues. Germline V gene sequence: CDR1 MNHNS, CDR2 SASEGT. DNA for the CDR3: TGTGCCAGCAGTGAAGGGTCAGCCAAAAACATTCAGTACTTC. It specifies CASSEGSAKNIQYF.

The chain joins TRBV2 to TRBJ2-1; TRBD1 is a possible D gene (6 bases). The CDR3 has 14 amino acids. Trimming shortened V by 5 bases and J by 8 bases, and 16 bases separated the two germline ends. The V gene's germline CDR1 is SNHLY and CDR2 FYNNEI. The CDR3 nucleotides read TGTGCCAGCAGTCTATTGGGACCAGGGGATGAGCAGTTCTTC. This translates into CASSLLGPGDEQFF.

J is TRBJ2-1 and V is TRBV7-6; unclear D gene. Trimming removed 1 base from V and 10 bases from J, with 14 bases in between. The CDR3 extends over 14 amino acids. Germline CDR1 and CDR2: SGHVS and FNYEAQ. In DNA, the CDR3 is TGTGCCAGCAGCTTAGATAGCCCGGGTCTCGAGCAGTTCTTC. Translating gives CASSLDSPGLEQFF.

The chain uses TRBV28 and TRBJ1-1; D call uncertain. CDR1 and CDR2 (germline): MDHEN, SYDVKM. Between the trimmed V and J ends, which lost 6 bases and 0 bases, there was a span of 5 bases. The CDR3 covers 12 residues. The CDR3 nucleotides read TGTGCCAGCAGAGTCATGAACACTGAAGCTTTCTTT. This encodes CASRVMNTEAFF.

This rearrangement joins TRBV4-3 to TRBJ1-1; no firm D call. V gave up 4 bases and J gave up 1 base, with 10 bases separating them. The germline gives CDR1 LGHNA, CDR2 YSLEER. The CDR3 runs 14 residues. The CDR3 loop is CASSLGRANTEAFF. The CDR3 DNA reads as TGCGCCAGCAGCCTTGGTAGGGCGAACACTGAAGCTTTCTTT.

V usage is TRBV30 and J usage is TRBJ2-7, with a weak D call TRBD1 (6 bases). CDR1 is GTSNPN, CDR2 SVGIG, per germline (reference sequence). The V end lost 0 bases, the J end lost 12 bases, and 15 bases lay between the germline ends. The CDR3 has 12 amino acids. The CDR3, as DNA: TGTGCCTGGAGTGTAAGTGCAGGACAGTGGTACTTC. Encoded protein: CAWSVSAGQWYF.

This sequence joins TRBV7-2 and TRBJ1-3; D uncertain. CDR1 and CDR2 from the germline V gene are SGHTA and FQGNSA. CDR3 size: 11 residues. V lost 7 bases, J lost 4 bases, and 5 bases lay in between. CDR3 residues: CASTIGNTIYF. The DNA for the CDR3 is TGTGCCAGCACCATAGGAAACACCATATATTTT.

The chain couples TRBV18 to TRBJ2-6, with D unresolved. Germline loops: CDR1 KGHSH, CDR2 LQKENI. This CDR3 comprises 15 residues. V was shortened by 3 bases and J by 0 bases, with 6 bases between the two germline ends. Written as DNA, the CDR3 is TGTGCCAGCTCACCGGACCACTCTGGGGCCAACGTCCTGACTTTC. Its protein is CASSPDHSGANVLTF.

This clone showed up just once. The chain carries TRBV4-3 and TRBJ1-2; D remains unclear. CDR3 length equals 16 residues. Looked up from germline, CDR1 is LGHNA and CDR2 is YSLEER. Trimming removed 4 bases from V and 2 bases from J, with 17 bases in between. CDR3 coding DNA: TGCGCCAGCAGCCCTCATCGAGGACTCATGAACTATGGCTACACCTTC. Translation gives CASSPHRGLMNYGYTF.

The genes are TRBV6-1 and TRBJ1-5; D is unclear. Germline V gives CDR1 MNHNS, CDR2 SASEGT. V shed 4 bases and J shed 4 bases, with 11 bases lying between them. The CDR3 covers 14 residues. CDR3 coding DNA: TGTGCCAGCAGTGGGGCGGGAGGGAATCAGCCCCAGCATTTT. It codes for CASSGAGGNQPQHF.

The gene calls are TRBV27 and TRBJ2-7; D not resolved. V was shortened by 4 bases and J by 3 bases, with 10 bases between the two germline ends. The CDR3 runs to 13 residues. From germline, CDR1 is MNHEY and CDR2 SMNVEV (reference sequence). Here the CDR3 reads CASSSLDNYEQYF. The CDR3 DNA follows: TGTGCCAGCAGTTCCCTAGACAACTACGAGCAGTACTTC.

The rearrangement uses TRBV7-2 and TRBJ1-6, with D hard to call. Germline CDR1 and CDR2: SGHTA and FQGNSA. V lost 3 bases and J 5 bases, leaving 8 bases between the germline ends. The CDR3 consists of 14 residues. CDR3: CASSFGQDNSPLHF. The CDR3 nucleotides are TGTGCCAGCAGCTTCGGGCAGGATAATTCACCCCTCCACTTT. The whole variable domain, remainder taken from reference TRBV7-2 and TRBJ1-6, is GAGVSQSPSNKVTEKGKDVELRCDPISGHTALYWYRQSLGQGLEFLIYFQGNSAPDKSGLPSDRFSAERTGGSVSTLTIQRTQQEDSAVYLCASSFGQDNSPLHFGNGTRLTVT.

The chain combines TRBV19 with TRBJ1-5; D is unclear. The CDR3 sequence is 13 residues long. Trimming left V 3 bases short and J 3 bases short, with 6 bases between. Per the germline V gene, CDR1 is LNHDA and CDR2 is SQIVND (reference sequence). As DNA, the CDR3 is TGTGCCAGTAGTATCTTGGCCAATCAGCCCCAGCATTTT. It encodes CASSILANQPQHF.

The chain has TRBV5-6 and TRBJ2-3; D is perhaps TRBD1 (6 bases). The CDR3 runs to 16 residues. With 4 bases removed from V and 0 bases from J, the gap between germline ends came to 15 bases. The germline CDR1 and CDR2 sequences are SGHDT and YYEEEE. The CDR3 coding sequence is TGTGCCAGCAGCCCGGTCACAGGGAGAAGCACAGATACGCAGTATTTT. Translation gives CASSPVTGRSTDTQYF.

The rearrangement links TRBV19 to TRBJ2-2; unclear D gene. The CDR3 spans 14 residues. V was cut by 7 bases and J by 3 bases, with 12 bases left in between. In germline, CDR1 is LNHDA, CDR2 SQIVND (reference sequence). The CDR3 nucleotides are TGTGCCAGTACGGAGCAGTGGCACACCGGGGAGCTGTTTTTT. Amino acid sequence: CASTEQWHTGELFF.

The J gene is TRBJ1-1, the V gene TRBV6-5; 7 bases agree with TRBD1. V lost 6 bases and J lost 7; bases outside the gene matches: 8. The CDR3 loop spans 13 amino acids. CDR1 is MNHEY, CDR2 SVGAGI, per germline. The CDR3 bases are TGTGCCAGCAGGTACGACAGGGTGGGTGAAGCTTTCTTT. It yields the protein CASRYDRVGEAFF.

V usage is TRBV5-1 and J usage is TRBJ1-3; D gene ambiguous. CDR3 size: 15 residues. Germline CDR1 reads SGHRS; CDR2 reads YFSETQ. The ends were cut back, 4 bases at V and 2 bases at J, with 13 bases in the middle. The DNA of the CDR3 is TGCGCCAGCAGCCTCGGGGTAATAGCTGGAAACACCATATATTTT. It translates to CASSLGVIAGNTIYF.

This chain links TRBV30 with TRBJ2-3; the D gene could be TRBD1 or TRBD2 (5 bases each). V lost 0 bases and J lost 4, with 8 bases in between. Germline V gene sequence: CDR1 GTSNPN, CDR2 SVGIG (reference sequence). There are 13 residues in the CDR3. As DNA, the CDR3 is TGTGCCTGGAGTGTAGGGGAGCCAGATACGCAGTATTTT. Amino acids: CAWSVGEPDTQYF.

DNA of the CDR3: TGTGCCAGCAGCTTAACCCCCCAGGGCCCTAACACCGGGGAGCTGTTTTTT. It encodes CASSLTPQGPNTGELFF. The chain employs TRBV7-3 and TRBJ2-2, with D tentatively TRBD1 (5 bases). Germline V gene lookup returns CDR1 SGHTA and CDR2 FQGTGA. This CDR3 is built from 17 residues. Trimming stripped 0 bases from V and 2 bases from J, with 13 bases between.

The CDR3 sequence: CASSSTWGQNTEAFF. The CDR3 nucleotides read TGTGCCAGCAGCTCTACTTGGGGGCAGAACACTGAAGCTTTCTTT. The chain employs TRBV7-6 and TRBJ1-1, with D tentatively TRBD1 (6 bases). CDR1 is SGHVS, CDR2 FNYEAQ, per germline. Deletions cut 4 bases from V and 1 base from J, with 13 bases between. The CDR3 contains 15 residues.

This clone is medium-sized (0.01 to 0.1%). The chain joins TRBV4-2 to TRBJ1-1, with TRBD1 identical over 7 bases. Trimming took 5 bases from V and 0 from J; bases not matched to a gene: 6. The CDR3 spans 15 residues. Germline V lookup: CDR1 LGHNA, CDR2 YNFKEQ. In DNA form, the CDR3 reads TGTGCCAGCAGCGTTTGGGACAGCCTGAACACTGAAGCTTTCTTT. This encodes CASSVWDSLNTEAFF.